A single sample gave rise to the 10 T cell receptor beta chains below, sequenced in a study. The sorted Tregs were CD4+CD25+CD127-/low cells. TCRdb called the 5' RACE reads again in MiXCR, with one record for every CDR3 protein. The data contain about 9,800 distinct CDR3 sequences, roughly 27% of them singletons. The sample taken for sequencing was Tregs sorted from blood. All receptors derive from a female donor with breast cancer.

In the case of this clonotype: One end of the junction varies from germline; a read error may be responsible. The chain is built from TRBV6-1 and TRBJ1-5, with no clear D. This CDR3 has 13 amino acids. The germline gives CDR1 MNHNS, CDR2 SASEGT. The CDR3 nucleotides read TGTGCCAGCAGTGAACCTAGCGATCAGCCCCAACATTTT. Its protein product is CASSEPSDQPQHF.

This clonotype was observed a handful of times. The junction shows a germline mismatch at one end, possibly a read error. The chain carries TRBV7-8 and TRBJ2-1; TRBD2 agrees at 15 bases. The CDR3 contains 18 residues. Per germline, CDR1 SGHVS and CDR2 FQNEAQ. DNA of the CDR3: TGTGCCACCCTCGAAGGACTAGCGGGAGGGCCAGGAGCAAATGAGCAGCTCTTC. It codes for CATLEGLAGGPGANEQLF.

By share, this clonotype ranks as medium-sized. The V call is TRBV5-1, the J call TRBJ2-3; 8 nucleotides match TRBD2. The germline V gene encodes CDR1 SGHRS and CDR2 YFSETQ. There are 17 residues in the CDR3. The V and J ends lost 3 bases and 3 bases, in that order; junction bases with no gene match: 12. This chain's CDR3 is CASSSSGREGLTDTQYF. DNA of the CDR3: TGCGCCAGCAGCTCCTCTGGACGGGAGGGCCTAACAGATACGCAGTATTTT.

The table lists this clonotype with many counts. The chain links TRBV21-1 to TRBJ1-2; the D call of TRBD1 is as the table states it, not checked on the DNA. TRBV21-1 is a pseudogene locus. This CDR3 is built from 16 residues. The CDR3 region is CASSIFRDRVNYGYAF. DNA of the CDR3: TGTGCCAGCAGCATCTTCCGGGACAGGGTTAACTATGGCTACGCCTTC.

This clonotype was counted ten times or more. The chain carries TRBV12-3 or TRBV12-4 and TRBJ1-5, with TRBD1 matching over 7 bases. The CDR3 runs to 14 residues. The junction had 6 bases not matched to a gene; V was cut back by 4 bases and J by 6 bases. The CDR3 reads CASSSETGRQPQHF. CDR3 nucleotide sequence: TGTGCCAGCAGTTCTGAGACAGGGCGTCAGCCCCAGCATTTT.

This clonotype was seen more than once but under ten times. The V call is TRBV6-5, the J call TRBJ1-6; a weak D match, TRBD1 (5 bases). The germline V and J ends were trimmed by 5 bases and 2 bases, with 10 bases remaining between them. This CDR3 has 15 residues. Germline V CDR1 and CDR2: MNHEY, SVGAGI. CDR3 DNA: TGTGCCAGCAGTCCCGACAGAACCTATAATTCACCCCTCCACTTT. Translation: CASSPDRTYNSPLHF.

This clonotype was picked up many times. The V call is TRBV5-1, the J call TRBJ1-1; 7 positions agree with TRBD1. Trimming took 3 bases from V and 0 from J; bases not matched to a gene: 11. Germline assignment: CDR1 SGHRS and CDR2 YFSETQ. The CDR3 consists of 17 residues. CDR3 region: CASSWDPGTAMNTEAFF. The CDR3 DNA follows: TGCGCCAGCAGCTGGGACCCTGGGACAGCCATGAACACTGAAGCTTTCTTT.

This clonotype counts as medium-sized (0.01 to 0.1%). The gene calls are TRBV10-3 and TRBJ2-3, with no clear D. This CDR3 has 11 residues. Trimming stripped 4 bases from V and 8 bases from J, with 7 bases between. Germline V CDR1 and CDR2: ENHRY, SYGVKD. CDR3 amino acids: CAISVLGTQYF. For the CDR3, the DNA is TGTGCCATCAGTGTTCTAGGTACGCAGTATTTT.

The chain uses TRBV19 and TRBJ2-1; D not resolved. V was trimmed by 5 bases and J by 9 bases, leaving 11 bases between them. The germline gives CDR1 LNHDA, CDR2 SQIVND (reference sequence). This CDR3 comprises 12 residues. DNA of the CDR3: TGTGCCAGTAGTCTCGGAGTAGCTGAGCAGTTCTTC. Its translation is CASSLGVAEQFF.

Remarks on this clonotype: This could be a read error, since a much larger clone is one nucleotide away. The rearrangement links TRBV4-1 to TRBJ2-1; D is unclear. The V end lost 0 bases, the J end lost 6 bases, and 15 bases lay between the germline ends. The germline V gene encodes CDR1 MGHRA and CDR2 YSYEKL. This CDR3 contains 16 residues. CDR3 DNA sequence: TGCGCCAGCAGCCAAGATGTAGCTAGTATTGGCAATGAGCAGTTCTTC. Protein sequence: CASSQDVASIGNEQFF.